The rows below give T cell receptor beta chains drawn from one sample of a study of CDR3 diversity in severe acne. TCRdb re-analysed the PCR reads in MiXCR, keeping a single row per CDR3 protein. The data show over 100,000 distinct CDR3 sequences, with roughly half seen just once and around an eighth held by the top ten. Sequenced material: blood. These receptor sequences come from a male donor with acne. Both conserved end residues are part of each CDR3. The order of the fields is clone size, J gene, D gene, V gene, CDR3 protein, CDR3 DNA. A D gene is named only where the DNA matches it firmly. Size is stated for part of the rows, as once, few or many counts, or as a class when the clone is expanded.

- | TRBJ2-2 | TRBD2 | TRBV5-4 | CASSLGLSGRYTGELFF | TGTGCCAGCAGCCTCGGGCTTAGCGGGAGGTATACCGGGGAGCTGTTTTTT
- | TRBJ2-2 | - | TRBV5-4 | CASSFRETSTGKLFF | TGTGCCAGCAGCTTCCGGGAGACCTCCACCGGGAAGCTGTTTTTT
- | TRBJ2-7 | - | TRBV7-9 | CASSLGHRAHYEQYF | TGTGCCAGCAGCTTAGGTCACAGGGCCCACTACGAGCAGTACTTC
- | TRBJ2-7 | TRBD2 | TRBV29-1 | CSVEGLAGEQYF | TGCAGCGTTGAGGGACTAGCGGGCGAGCAGTACTTC
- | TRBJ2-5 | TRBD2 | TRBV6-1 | CASSSLLLAVQETQYF | TGTGCCAGCAGTTCCCTTCTCCTAGCGGTTCAAGAGACCCAGTACTTC
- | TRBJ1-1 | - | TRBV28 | CVSSLAGTEALF | TGTGTCAGCAGTTTAGCTGGCACTGAAGCTCTCTTT
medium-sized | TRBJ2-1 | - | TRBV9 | CASSATPISYNEQFF | TGTGCCAGCAGCGCCACACCTATCTCCTACAATGAGCAGTTCTTC
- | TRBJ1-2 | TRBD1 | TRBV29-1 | CSVEGGRGRNYGYTF | TGCAGCGTTGAAGGGGGCAGGGGGCGGAACTATGGCTACACCTTC
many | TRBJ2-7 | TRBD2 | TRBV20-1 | CSARKSGTYEQYF | TGCAGTGCTAGAAAGAGCGGGACCTACGAGCAGTACTTC
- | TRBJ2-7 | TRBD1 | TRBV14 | CASSQEWDRGNEQYF | TGTGCCAGCAGCCAAGAGTGGGACAGAGGCAACGAGCAGTACTTC
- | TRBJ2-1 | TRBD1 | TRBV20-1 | CSARGQGAGNEQFF | TGCAGTGCTAGAGGACAGGGGGCAGGCAATGAGCAGTTCTTC
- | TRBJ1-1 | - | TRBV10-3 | CASSLRGWKTEAFF | TGTGCCAGCAGTCTCAGGGGCTGGAAGACTGAAGCTTTCTTT
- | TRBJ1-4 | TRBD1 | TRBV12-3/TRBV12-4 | CASSSGTGNEKLFF | TGTGCCAGCAGCTCCGGGACAGGGAATGAAAAACTGTTTTTT
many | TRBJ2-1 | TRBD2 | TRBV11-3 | CASSRDYAYNEQFF | TGTGCCAGCAGCAGGGACTACGCCTACAATGAGCAGTTCTTC
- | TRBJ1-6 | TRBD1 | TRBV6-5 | CASRSTGTGIRSPLHF | TGTGCCAGCAGGTCGACCGGGACAGGGATTCGGTCACCCCTCCACTTT
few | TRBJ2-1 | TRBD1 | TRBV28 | CASIGTGAYNEQFF | TGTGCCAGCATAGGGACAGGGGCCTACAATGAGCAGTTCTTC
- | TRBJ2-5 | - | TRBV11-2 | CDSSFYICSAIAGGWGETQYF | -
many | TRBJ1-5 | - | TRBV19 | CASKPGYSNQPQHF | TGTGCCAGTAAACCAGGTTATAGCAATCAGCCCCAGCATTTT
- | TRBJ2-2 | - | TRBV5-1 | CASSDTGTPNTGELFF | TGCGCCAGCAGCGACACCGGGACTCCGAACACCGGGGAGCTGTTTTTT
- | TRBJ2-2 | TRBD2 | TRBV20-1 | CSATGGSGELLF | TGCAGTGCTACCGGGGGTAGCGGGGAGCTGCTTTTT
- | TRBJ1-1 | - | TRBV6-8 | CASSYSTGYEAFF | TGTGCCAGCAGTTACTCGACTGGGTATGAAGCTTTCTTT
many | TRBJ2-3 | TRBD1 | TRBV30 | CAWRVLQGADTQYF | TGTGCCTGGAGGGTACTACAGGGGGCAGATACGCAGTATTTT
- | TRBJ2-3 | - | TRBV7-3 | CASSLFSAQGRTDTQYF | TGTGCCAGCAGCTTGTTTTCGGCGCAGGGACGCACAGATACGCAGTATTTT
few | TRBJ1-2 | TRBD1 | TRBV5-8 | CASSLLKGASGYTF | TGTGCCAGCAGCTTGCTTAAGGGGGCGTCTGGCTACACCTTC
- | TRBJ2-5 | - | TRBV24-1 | CATSDPGQGQETQYF | TGTGCCACCAGTGACCCCGGCCAGGGCCAAGAGACCCAGTACTTC
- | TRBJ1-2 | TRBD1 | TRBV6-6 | CASSRTGGVGYGYTF | TGTGCCAGCAGTCGGACAGGGGGCGTAGGCTATGGCTACACCTTC
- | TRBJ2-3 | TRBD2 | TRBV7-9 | CASSLGGLAGSHTQYF | TGTGCCAGCAGCCTTGGGGGACTAGCGGGATCTCATACGCAGTATTTT
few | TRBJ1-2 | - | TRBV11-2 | CASSHDLGGYTF | TGTGCCAGCAGCCACGACTTAGGTGGCTACACCTTC
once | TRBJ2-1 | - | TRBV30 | CAWSVGNEQFF | TGTGCCTGGAGTGTAGGCAATGAGCAGTTCTTC
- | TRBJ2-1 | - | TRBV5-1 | CASSQDFRGPYSEQFF | TGCGCCAGCAGCCAAGATTTCAGGGGCCCCTACAGTGAGCAGTTCTTC
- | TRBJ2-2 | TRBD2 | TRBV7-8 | CASTSPSGTGELFF | TGTGCCAGCACCTCGCCTAGCGGCACCGGGGAGCTGTTTTTT
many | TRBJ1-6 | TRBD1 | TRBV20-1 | CSARDRWAGGEESSPLHF | TGCAGTGCTAGAGATCGTTGGGCAGGGGGCGAGGAGAGTTCACCCCTCCACTTT
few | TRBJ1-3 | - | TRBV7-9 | CASSSPGPPGNTIYF | TGTGCCAGCAGCTCTCCAGGGCCTCCAGGAAACACCATATATTTT
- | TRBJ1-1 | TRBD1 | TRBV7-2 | CASSLTGGRGLSEAFF | TGTGCCAGCAGCTTAACTGGTGGCAGGGGGCTTTCTGAAGCTTTCTTT
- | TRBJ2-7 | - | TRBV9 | CASSLRRDSYEQYF | TGCGCCAGCAGCTTGAGGCGGGACTCCTACGAGCAGTACTTC
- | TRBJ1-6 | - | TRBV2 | CASGEAFDSPLHF | TGTGCCAGCGGGGAGGCATTTGATTCACCCCTCCACTTT
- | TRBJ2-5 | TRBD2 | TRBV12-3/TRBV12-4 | CASSLVLAGDQETQYF | TGTGCCAGCAGTCTAGTTTTAGCGGGAGACCAAGAGACCCAGTACTTC
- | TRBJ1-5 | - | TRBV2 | CASSLSMEVSNQPQHF | TGTGCCAGCAGTTTATCGATGGAGGTTAGCAATCAGCCCCAGCATTTT
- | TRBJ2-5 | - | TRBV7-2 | CASSLVFTQETQYF | TGTGCCAGCAGCTTAGTATTTACGCAAGAGACCCAGTACTTC
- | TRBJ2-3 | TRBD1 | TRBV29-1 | CSVTDRATDTQYF | TGCAGCGTCACGGACAGGGCTACAGATACGCAGTATTTT
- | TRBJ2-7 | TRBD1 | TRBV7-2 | CASSLGTGGFDEQYF | TGTGCCAGCAGCTTAGGGACAGGGGGCTTCGACGAGCAGTACTTC
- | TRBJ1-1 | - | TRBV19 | CASTQTANTEAFF | TGTGCCAGTACCCAGACGGCGAACACTGAAGCTTTCTTT
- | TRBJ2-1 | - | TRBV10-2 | CASSDSTWFSFYEQFF | TGCGCCAGCAGTGATTCGACTTGGTTTTCTTTTTACGAGCAGTTCTTC
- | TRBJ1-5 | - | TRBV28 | CASTPGQGHQPQHF | TGTGCCAGCACCCCGGGGCAGGGGCATCAGCCCCAGCATTTT
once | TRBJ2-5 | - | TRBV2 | CASRFEGRTQYF | TGTGCCAGCCGCTTTGAGGGGAGAACCCAGTACTTC